These 24 T cell receptor beta chains share one sample of origin, sequenced in a study of T cell responses to AZD1222 COVID-19 vaccine. Sequencing used immunoSEQ multiplex PCR; TCRdb keeps in-frame clones, though not all of them. The table shows about 180,000 clones, with 90% occurring only once. The starting material was peripheral blood, obtained 28 days after the second dose of the MenACWY control vaccine. These TCRs come from an adult who received the MenACWY meningococcal vaccine as a control.

The rearrangement uses TRBV28 and TRBJ1-3; 7 bases match TRBD1. CDR1 and CDR2 from the germline V gene are MDHEN and SYDVKM. V was pared by 6 bases and J by 1 base, with 12 bases of the junction left unmatched. This CDR3 spans 17 amino acids. CDR3 in DNA: TGTGCCAGCAGCCCCCCCTTAGGGGGCGGTTCTGGAAACACCATATATTTT. This translates into CASSPPLGGGSGNTIYF.

The rearrangement uses TRBV7-2 and TRBJ1-6, with TRBD1 as a possible D gene (6 bases). The V end was cut by 6 bases, the J end by 8 bases, with 11 bases between. The CDR3 extends over 13 amino acids. From germline, CDR1 is SGHTA and CDR2 FQGNSA. The CDR3 protein is CASSRGRDSPLHF. The DNA of the CDR3 is TGTGCCAGCAGTAGGGGGAGGGATTCACCCCTCCACTTT. Looking up the rest from reference TRBV7-2 and TRBJ1-6 gives the full variable domain: GAGVSQSPSNKVTEKGKDVELRCDPISGHTALYWYRQSLGQGLEFLIYFQGNSAPDKSGLPSDRFSAERTGGSVSTLTIQRTQQEDSAVYLCASSRGRDSPLHFGNGTRLTVT.

This clone was found once. J is TRBJ1-5 and V is TRBV15, with TRBD1 matching 8 bases. Losses at the gene ends were 1 base for V and 4 bases for J; bases not matched to a gene: 3. The CDR3 length is 15 residues. Germline CDR1 reads LNHNV; CDR2 reads YYDKDF (reference sequence). The CDR3: CATSRGQGSNQPQHF. The CDR3 DNA follows: TGTGCCACCAGCAGAGGACAGGGGTCTAATCAGCCCCAGCATTTT. Full variable domain (rest looked up from reference TRBV15 and TRBJ1-5): DAMVIQNPRYQVTQFGKPVTLSCSQTLNHNVMYWYQQKSSQAPKLLFHYYDKDFNNEADTPDNFQSRRPNTSFCFLDIRSPGLGDTAMYLCATSRGQGSNQPQHFGDGTRLSIL.

This chain connects TRBV4-3 to TRBJ1-2, with D tentatively TRBD1 (6 bases). Germline loops: CDR1 LGHNA, CDR2 YSLEER. The V gene lost 0 bases and the J gene lost 6 bases, with 11 bases spanning the gap. The CDR3 length is 14 residues. The chain's CDR3 is CASSQDPGVDGYTF. CDR3 bases: TGCGCCAGCAGCCAAGACCCAGGGGTAGATGGCTACACCTTC.

This chain joins TRBV30 and TRBJ2-2; D tentatively reads TRBD1 or TRBD2 (5 bases each). V lost 4 bases and J 6 bases, leaving 30 bases between the germline ends. Germline CDR1 reads GTSNPN; CDR2 reads SVGIG (reference sequence). This CDR3 is built from 19 residues. CDR3 residues: CAWIARGQSRRTRAGELFF. The CDR3 coding sequence is TGTGCCTGGATCGCCCGGGGCCAGTCGCGGAGGACTCGGGCCGGGGAGCTGTTTTTT.

The chain uses TRBV7-2 and TRBJ1-2, with D perhaps matching TRBD1 (5 bases). This CDR3 comprises 16 residues. Germline CDR1 is SGHTA and CDR2 is FQGNSA. Between the trimmed V and J ends, which lost 5 bases and 8 bases, there was a span of 24 bases. DNA of the CDR3: TGTGCCAGCAGCCCTTTCCTTGGGGCCGAGGGAGTAGGCTACACCTTC. This codes for CASSPFLGAEGVGYTF.

The chain uses TRBV7-9 and TRBJ1-2, with D uncertain. V lost 1 base, J lost 0 bases, and 9 bases lay in between. Per germline, CDR1 SEHNR and CDR2 FQNEAQ (reference sequence). The CDR3 totals 15 residues. CDR3 loop: CASSLVSGANYGYTF. CDR3 nucleotides: TGTGCCAGCAGCTTAGTTTCCGGCGCTAACTATGGCTACACCTTC.

This chain uses TRBV14 with TRBJ2-1, with a weak D call TRBD2 (5 bases). Per the germline V gene, CDR1 is SGHDN and CDR2 is FVKESK. V was trimmed by 4 bases and J by 8 bases, leaving 6 bases between them. The length of the CDR3 is 11 residues. The CDR3 is CASSLRDEQFF. The CDR3 DNA follows: TGTGCCAGCAGCCTGAGGGATGAGCAGTTCTTC.

The V gene is TRBV5-1, the J gene TRBJ1-4; TRBD1 matches at 8 bases. After removal of 8 bases from V and 8 bases from J, the junction contained 11 bases not matched to a gene. Germline V gene data show CDR1 as SGHRS and CDR2 as YFSETQ. CDR3 length: 14 residues. The CDR3 loop is CASTTRAGGEKLFF. In nucleotides, the CDR3 is TGCGCCAGTACTACGCGGGCAGGGGGCGAAAAACTGTTTTTT.

In its sample, this clone was seen a few times. V usage is TRBV20-1 and J usage is TRBJ1-1, with 7 nucleotides matching TRBD1. Germline V gives CDR1 DFQATT, CDR2 SNEGSKA (reference sequence). V trimming: 6 bases; J trimming: 8 bases; junction bases outside the gene matches: 6. CDR3 length: 11 amino acids. CDR3: CSADPTGEAFF. CDR3 nucleotide sequence: TGCAGTGCCGATCCGACAGGGGAAGCTTTCTTT.

This clone was seen only once. The chain employs TRBV2 and TRBJ2-3; D is unresolved. The CDR3 runs 12 residues. V lost 4 bases to trimming and J lost 3 bases, with 5 bases between them. Germline loops: CDR1 SNHLY, CDR2 FYNNEI. CDR3 protein: CASSVATDTQYF. The CDR3 DNA reads TGTGCCAGCAGTGTGGCGACAGATACGCAGTATTTT.

The chain recombines TRBV28 with TRBJ1-1; 12 nucleotides align to TRBD1. Germline V gives CDR1 MDHEN, CDR2 SYDVKM. This CDR3 contains 17 residues. The junction had 10 bases not matched to a gene; V was cut back by 6 bases and J by 2 bases. DNA of the CDR3: TGTGCCAGCAGCGTTCCCGGGACAGGGGGCCTCAACACTGAAGCTTTCTTT. Protein: CASSVPGTGGLNTEAFF. The full variable domain, with the rest looked up from reference TRBV28 and TRBJ1-1, is DVKVTQSSRYLVKRTGEKVFLECVQDMDHENMFWYRQDPGLGLRLIYFSYDVKMKEKGDIPEGYSVSREKKERFSLILESASTNQTSMYLCASSVPGTGGLNTEAFFGQGTRLTVV.

The chain links TRBV6-2 or TRBV6-3 to TRBJ2-3; no clear D. Trimming pared 0 bases from V and 0 bases from J, leaving 16 bases between. Germline values: CDR1 MNHEY, CDR2 SVGEGT. The CDR3 runs 18 residues. DNA of the CDR3: TGTGCCAGCAGTTACTCGAGTGTTGCGACTCCTAGCACAGATACGCAGTATTTT. The encoded protein is CASSYSSVATPSTDTQYF.

The chain recombines TRBV5-5 with TRBJ1-2; perhaps TRBD1 as D (5 bases). Trimming left V 0 bases short and J 2 bases short, with 8 bases between. Germline CDR1 reads SGHKS; CDR2 reads YYEKEE (reference sequence). The CDR3 loop spans 14 amino acids. The CDR3 spells CASSLVGANYGYTF. CDR3 nucleotides: TGTGCCAGCAGCTTGGTCGGGGCCAACTATGGCTACACCTTC.

This rearrangement joins TRBV5-1 to TRBJ2-5; 14 bases match TRBD2. The CDR3 covers 18 residues. The ends lost 5 bases at V and 2 bases at J; junction bases unmatched: 11. Per germline, CDR1 SGHRS and CDR2 YFSETQ. CDR3 sequence (DNA): TGCGCCAGCAGTTCCGGGACTAGCGGGGGCAAAGATCAAGAGACCCAGTACTTC. The encoded protein is CASSSGTSGGKDQETQYF.

This clone was found once. The V and J genes are TRBV19 and TRBJ2-2, with 8 bases lining up with TRBD1. Per germline, CDR1 LNHDA and CDR2 SQIVND (reference sequence). This CDR3 has 17 amino acids. Germline trimming cut 6 bases from V and 1 base from J; bases unmatched to any gene: 10. The CDR3 sequence is CASSRATGQGNTGELFF. The DNA for the CDR3 is TGTGCCAGTAGCAGAGCCACCGGACAGGGGAACACCGGGGAGCTGTTTTTT.

The genes are TRBV28 and TRBJ1-3, with 7 nucleotides matching TRBD1. The CDR3 covers 15 residues. CDR1 and CDR2 (germline): MDHEN, SYDVKM. V shed 3 bases and J 5 bases; nucleotides not matched to a gene: 7. This CDR3 is CASSFGQGVRNTIYF. CDR3 nucleotides: TGTGCCAGCAGTTTCGGGCAGGGGGTGAGAAACACCATATATTTT. Full variable domain (missing parts from reference TRBV28 and TRBJ1-3): DVKVTQSSRYLVKRTGEKVFLECVQDMDHENMFWYRQDPGLGLRLIYFSYDVKMKEKGDIPEGYSVSREKKERFSLILESASTNQTSMYLCASSFGQGVRNTIYFGEGSWLTVV.

The V and J genes are TRBV4-3 and TRBJ2-3, with no clear D. Trimming took 1 base from V and 0 from J, leaving 8 bases between them. The CDR3 totals 15 residues. In germline, CDR1 is LGHNA, CDR2 YSLEER. Written as DNA, the CDR3 is TGCGCCAGCAGCCAAGGGTCGGCGAGCACAGATACGCAGTATTTT. This codes for CASSQGSASTDTQYF.

The rearrangement uses TRBV19 and TRBJ1-4; perhaps TRBD1 as D (6 bases). Trimming took off 6 bases at V and 7 bases at J, with 27 bases between the two ends. Germline assignment: CDR1 LNHDA and CDR2 SQIVND (reference sequence). CDR3 length: 18 amino acids. The CDR3 DNA sequence: TGTGCCAGTAGCCCAACAGGGTTGTTGGGCGGCGGAGGTGAAAAACTGTTTTTT. Translating it yields CASSPTGLLGGGGEKLFF.

The chain joins TRBV10-2 to TRBJ1-5; D unresolved. V was clipped by 2 bases and J by 4 bases, with 6 bases between them. The germline CDR1 and CDR2 sequences are WSHSY and SAAADI. CDR3 size: 13 residues. The CDR3 here is CASSEQINQPQHF. The DNA of the CDR3 is TGCGCCAGCAGTGAGCAGATTAATCAGCCCCAGCATTTT.

The V gene is TRBV2, the J gene TRBJ1-4, with D possibly TRBD1 on 6 matching bases. Germline values: CDR1 SNHLY, CDR2 FYNNEI. The CDR3 spans 17 residues. V was pared by 1 base and J by 5 bases, with 17 bases between. The CDR3 here is CASSEGSAGVGNEKLFF. The CDR3, as DNA: TGTGCCAGCAGTGAAGGTTCGGCAGGGGTGGGAAATGAAAAACTGTTTTTT.

This clone was observed once. The chain is built from TRBV13 and TRBJ2-7, with D possibly TRBD1 on 6 matching bases. The V gene's germline CDR1 is PRHDT and CDR2 FYEKMQ (reference sequence). V was trimmed by 6 bases and J by 1 base, leaving 16 bases between them. The length of the CDR3 is 15 residues. The CDR3 spells CASSHRRQGSYEQYF. The CDR3 DNA follows: TGTGCCAGCAGTCATCGGCGCCAGGGGTCCTACGAGCAGTACTTC.

This chain joins TRBV7-9 and TRBJ1-3; D remains unclear. V was clipped by 6 bases and J by 0 bases, with 3 bases between them. The CDR3 has 12 amino acids. The germline V gene encodes CDR1 SEHNR and CDR2 FQNEAQ (reference sequence). The CDR3 DNA reads TGTGCCAGCAGGAACTCTGGAAACACCATATATTTT. It translates to CASRNSGNTIYF.

J is TRBJ1-3 and V is TRBV6-5; 10 positions match TRBD1. The J segment lost 4 bases and the V segment lost 7 bases, leaving 7 bases of the junction unmatched. Per germline, CDR1 MNHEY and CDR2 SVGAGI. CDR3 length equals 15 residues. CDR3 loop: CASNPGQGIGNTIYF. CDR3 nucleotide sequence: TGTGCCAGCAACCCGGGACAGGGGATCGGAAACACCATATATTTT.